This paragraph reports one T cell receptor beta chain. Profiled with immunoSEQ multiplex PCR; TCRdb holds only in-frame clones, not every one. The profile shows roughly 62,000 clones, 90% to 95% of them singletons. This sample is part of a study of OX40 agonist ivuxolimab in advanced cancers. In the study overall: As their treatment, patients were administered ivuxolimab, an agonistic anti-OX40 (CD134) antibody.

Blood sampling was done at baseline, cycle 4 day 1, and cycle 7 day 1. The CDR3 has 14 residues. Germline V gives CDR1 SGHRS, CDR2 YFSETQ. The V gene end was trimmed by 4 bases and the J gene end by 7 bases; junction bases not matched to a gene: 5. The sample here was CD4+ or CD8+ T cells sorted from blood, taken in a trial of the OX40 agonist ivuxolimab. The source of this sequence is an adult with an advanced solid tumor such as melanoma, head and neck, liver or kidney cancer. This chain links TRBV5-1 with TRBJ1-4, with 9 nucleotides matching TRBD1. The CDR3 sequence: CASSLGTGTEKLFF. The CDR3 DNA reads TGCGCCAGCAGCCTGGGGACAGGGACTGAAAAACTGTTTTTT.